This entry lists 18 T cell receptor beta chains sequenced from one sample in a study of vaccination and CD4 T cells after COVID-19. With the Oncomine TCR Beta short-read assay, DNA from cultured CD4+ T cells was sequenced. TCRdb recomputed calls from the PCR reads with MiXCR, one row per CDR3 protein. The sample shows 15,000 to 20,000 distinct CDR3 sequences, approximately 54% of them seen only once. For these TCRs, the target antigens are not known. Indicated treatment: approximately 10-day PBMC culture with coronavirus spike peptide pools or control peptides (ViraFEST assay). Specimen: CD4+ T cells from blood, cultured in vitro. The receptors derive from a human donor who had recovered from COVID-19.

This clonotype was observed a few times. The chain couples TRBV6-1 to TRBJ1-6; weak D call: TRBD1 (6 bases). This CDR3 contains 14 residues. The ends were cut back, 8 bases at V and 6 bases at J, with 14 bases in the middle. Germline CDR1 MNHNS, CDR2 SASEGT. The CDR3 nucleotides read TGTGCCAGCGCCCGGGGGCAGGGTAATTCACCCCTCCACTTT. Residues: CASARGQGNSPLHF.

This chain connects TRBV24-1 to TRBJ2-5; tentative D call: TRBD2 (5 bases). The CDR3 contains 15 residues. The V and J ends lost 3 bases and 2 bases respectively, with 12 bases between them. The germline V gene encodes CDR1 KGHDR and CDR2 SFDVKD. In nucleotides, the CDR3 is TGTGCCACCAGTGATCCCGGACGGGGTCAAGAGACCCAGTACTTC. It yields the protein CATSDPGRGQETQYF.

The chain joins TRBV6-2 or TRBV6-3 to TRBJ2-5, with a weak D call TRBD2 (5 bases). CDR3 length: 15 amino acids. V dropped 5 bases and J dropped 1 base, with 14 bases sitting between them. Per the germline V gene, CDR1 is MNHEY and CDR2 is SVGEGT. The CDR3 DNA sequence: TGTGCCAGCAGTCTTGCTCGTGCGGGCCAAGAGACCCAGTACTTC. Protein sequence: CASSLARAGQETQYF.

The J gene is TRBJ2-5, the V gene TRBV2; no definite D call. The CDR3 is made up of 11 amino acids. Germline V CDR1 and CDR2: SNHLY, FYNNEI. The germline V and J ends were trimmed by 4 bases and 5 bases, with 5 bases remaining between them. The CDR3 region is CASSVGETQYF. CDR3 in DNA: TGTGCCAGCAGTGTAGGGGAGACCCAGTACTTC.

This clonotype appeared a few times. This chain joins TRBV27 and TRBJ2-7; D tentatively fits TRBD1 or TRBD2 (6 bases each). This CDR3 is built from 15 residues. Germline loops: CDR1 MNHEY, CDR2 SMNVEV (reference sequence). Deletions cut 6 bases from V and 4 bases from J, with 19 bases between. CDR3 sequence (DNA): TGTGCCAGCAGCCCGGGGGCCCGGTCCCTATACGAGCAGTACTTC. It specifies CASSPGARSLYEQYF.

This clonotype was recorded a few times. CDR3 sequence: CASSYSDWIDTQYF. The CDR3 region has the DNA TGTGCCAGCAGTTACTCAGACTGGATAGATACGCAGTATTTT. The chain uses TRBV6-2 or TRBV6-3 and TRBJ2-3, with D unresolved. CDR1 and CDR2 from the germline V gene are MNHEY and SVGEGT. The CDR3 loop spans 14 amino acids. The ends were cut back, 0 bases at V and 5 bases at J, with 9 bases in the middle.

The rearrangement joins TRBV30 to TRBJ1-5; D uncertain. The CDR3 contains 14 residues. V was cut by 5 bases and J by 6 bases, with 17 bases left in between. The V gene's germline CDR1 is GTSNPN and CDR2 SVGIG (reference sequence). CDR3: CAWSLYALGQPQHF. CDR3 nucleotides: TGTGCCTGGTCTCTGTATGCGCTGGGTCAGCCCCAGCATTTT. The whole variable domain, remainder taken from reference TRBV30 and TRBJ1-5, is SQTIHQWPATLVQPVGSPLSLECTVEGTSNPNLYWYRQAAGRGLQLLFYSVGIGQISSEVPQNLSASRPQDRQFILSSKKLLLSDSGFYLCAWSLYALGQPQHFGDGTRLSIL.

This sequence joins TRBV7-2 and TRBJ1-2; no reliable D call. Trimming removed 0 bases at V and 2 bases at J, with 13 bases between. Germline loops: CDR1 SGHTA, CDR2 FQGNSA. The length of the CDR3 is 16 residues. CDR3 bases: TGTGCCAGCAGCTTAGCTAGTAGTCCAGCGAACTATGGCTACACCTTC. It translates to CASSLASSPANYGYTF. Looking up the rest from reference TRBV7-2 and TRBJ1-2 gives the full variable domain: GAGVSQSPSNKVTEKGKDVELRCDPISGHTALYWYRQSLGQGLEFLIYFQGNSAPDKSGLPSDRFSAERTGGSVSTLTIQRTQQEDSAVYLCASSLASSPANYGYTFGSGTRLTVV.

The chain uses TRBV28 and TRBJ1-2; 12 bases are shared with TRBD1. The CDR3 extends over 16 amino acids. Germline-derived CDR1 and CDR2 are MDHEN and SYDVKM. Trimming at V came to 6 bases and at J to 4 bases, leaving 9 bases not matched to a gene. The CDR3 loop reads CASSAGQGAGSYGYTF. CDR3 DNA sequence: TGTGCCAGCAGCGCGGGACAGGGGGCCGGGAGCTATGGCTACACCTTC.

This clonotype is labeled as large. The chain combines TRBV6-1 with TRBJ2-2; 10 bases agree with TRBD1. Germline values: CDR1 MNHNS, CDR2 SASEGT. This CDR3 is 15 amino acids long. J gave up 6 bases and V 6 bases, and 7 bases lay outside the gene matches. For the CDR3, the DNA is TGTGCCAGCAGAGCGGGACAGGGGTCTCCCGGGGAGCTGTTTTTT. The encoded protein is CASRAGQGSPGELFF.

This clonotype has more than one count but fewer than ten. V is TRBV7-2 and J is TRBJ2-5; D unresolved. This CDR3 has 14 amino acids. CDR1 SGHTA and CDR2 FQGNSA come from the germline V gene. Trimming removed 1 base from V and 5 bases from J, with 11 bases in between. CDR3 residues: CASSLGFFLETQYF. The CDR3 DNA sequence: TGTGCCAGCAGCTTAGGCTTCTTTTTGGAGACCCAGTACTTC.

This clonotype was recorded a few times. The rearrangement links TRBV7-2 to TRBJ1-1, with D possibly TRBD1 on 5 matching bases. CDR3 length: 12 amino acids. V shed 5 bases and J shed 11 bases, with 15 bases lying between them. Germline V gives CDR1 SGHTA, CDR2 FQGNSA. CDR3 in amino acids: CASSVSRVEAFF. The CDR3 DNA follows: TGTGCCAGCAGCGTAAGCAGGGTTGAGGCTTTCTTT.

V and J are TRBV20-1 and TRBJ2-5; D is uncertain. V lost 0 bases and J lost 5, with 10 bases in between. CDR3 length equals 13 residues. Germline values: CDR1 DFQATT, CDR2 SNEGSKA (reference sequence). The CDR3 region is CSARDGRLETQYF. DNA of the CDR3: TGCAGTGCTAGAGACGGACGATTGGAGACCCAGTACTTC.

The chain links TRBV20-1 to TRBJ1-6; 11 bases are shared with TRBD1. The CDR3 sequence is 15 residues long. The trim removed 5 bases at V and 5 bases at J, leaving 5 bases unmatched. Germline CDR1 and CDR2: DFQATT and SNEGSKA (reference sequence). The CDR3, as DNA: TGCAGTGCTGAGAGGGGACAGGGGGATAATTCACCCCTCCACTTT. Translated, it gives CSAERGQGDNSPLHF.

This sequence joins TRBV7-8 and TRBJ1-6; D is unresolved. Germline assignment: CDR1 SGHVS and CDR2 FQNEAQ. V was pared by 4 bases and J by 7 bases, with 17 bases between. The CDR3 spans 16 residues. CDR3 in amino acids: CASSSLLYIANSPLHF. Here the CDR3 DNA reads TGTGCCAGCAGCTCCTTACTATATATCGCGAATTCACCCCTCCACTTT. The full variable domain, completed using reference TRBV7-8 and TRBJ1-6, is GAGVSQSPRYKVAKRGQDVALRCDPISGHVSLFWYQQALGQGPEFLTYFQNEAQLDKSGLPSDRFFAERPEGSVSTLKIQRTQQEDSAVYLCASSSLLYIANSPLHFGNGTRLTVT.

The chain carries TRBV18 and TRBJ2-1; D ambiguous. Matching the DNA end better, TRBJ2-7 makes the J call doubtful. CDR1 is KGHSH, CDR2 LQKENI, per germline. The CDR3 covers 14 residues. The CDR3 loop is CASSESLMDYEQYF. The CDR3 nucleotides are TGTGCCAGCTCAGAGAGCCTGATGGACTACGAGCAGTACTTC.

CDR3 DNA sequence: TGTGCCAGCAGCTTAGCGAGATGGGGGACCAAATATGGCTACACCTTC. The encoded protein is CASSLARWGTKYGYTF. The chain carries TRBV7-8 and TRBJ1-2; perhaps TRBD1 as D (5 bases). The V gene's germline CDR1 is SGHVS and CDR2 FQNEAQ. Deletions cut 0 bases from V and 5 bases from J, with 16 bases between. The CDR3 runs to 16 residues.

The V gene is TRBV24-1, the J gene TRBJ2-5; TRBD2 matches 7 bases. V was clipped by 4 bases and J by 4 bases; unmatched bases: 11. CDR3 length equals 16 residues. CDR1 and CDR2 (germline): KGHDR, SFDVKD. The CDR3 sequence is CATSDPGGGERETQYF. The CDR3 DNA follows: TGTGCCACCAGTGACCCCGGGGGAGGGGAGAGAGAGACCCAGTACTTC.